The 26 T cell receptor beta chains presented below share a single source sample, sequenced in a study of PD-1 blockade in classical Hodgkin lymphoma. Every patient was affected by relapse after autologous stem cell transplantation, while exposure to brentuximab vedotin was not uniform. Profiling relied on immunoSEQ multiplex PCR, and the TCRdb table lists in-frame clones only, not all of them. The sample yields around 4,100 clones, roughly 61% seen once. The sample consisted of peripheral blood mononuclear cells (PBMCs), taken at baseline. The receptors shown here come from a human donor with classical Hodgkin lymphoma.

In its sample, this clone is large. J is TRBJ2-5 and V is TRBV19; 12 nucleotides agree with TRBD2. The V segment lost 3 bases and the J segment 5 bases; nucleotides outside the gene matches: 4. Germline loops: CDR1 LNHDA, CDR2 SQIVND (reference sequence). The CDR3 loop spans 15 amino acids. CDR3 region: CASSITSGGFETQYF. The CDR3 DNA sequence: TGTGCCAGTAGTATTACTAGCGGGGGGTTCGAGACCCAGTACTTC.

The V call is TRBV28, the J call TRBJ1-2; D is uncertain. V lost 4 bases and J lost 4, with 10 bases in between. The CDR3 spans 13 residues. The germline V gene encodes CDR1 MDHEN and CDR2 SYDVKM. CDR3 DNA sequence: TGTGCCAGCAGTTCGGTAGGCGGCTATGGCTACACCTTC. Protein: CASSSVGGYGYTF.

As concerns this clone: One end of the junction does not line up with germline, which may come from a read error. V usage is TRBV4-1 and J usage is TRBJ2-7; 8 bases are shared with TRBD2. The CDR3 consists of 15 residues. Germline loops: CDR1 MGHRA, CDR2 YSYEKL. CDR3 nucleotides: TGCGCCAGCAGTCAAGCCGGGACTAGTGTCTACGAGCAGTACTTC. Translating it yields CASSQAGTSVYEQYF.

This rearrangement joins TRBV11-2 to TRBJ2-3; TRBD2 matches 10 bases. Per the germline V gene, CDR1 is SGHAT and CDR2 is FQNNGV. With 5 bases clipped from V and 6 bases from J, the junction kept 8 bases outside the gene matches. The CDR3 has 15 residues. CDR3 sequence reads: CASSLKRGGFDTQYF. The CDR3 region has the DNA TGTGCCAGCAGCCTCAAGCGGGGGGGCTTCGATACGCAGTATTTT.

The J gene is TRBJ2-7, the V gene TRBV7-2, with a weak D call TRBD1 (6 bases). V shed 5 bases and J shed 4 bases, with 21 bases lying between them. Germline lookup yields CDR1 SGHTA and CDR2 FQGNSA. The CDR3 extends over 16 amino acids. In nucleotides, the CDR3 is TGTGCCAGCAGCAGAGATGGTGCAGGGGCCGGTTACGAGCAGTACTTC. This sequence encodes CASSRDGAGAGYEQYF.

V and J are TRBV7-1 and TRBJ2-1; 9 positions match TRBD2. TRBV7-1 belongs to the ORF category, with a function that is uncertain. V lost 3 bases, J lost 7 bases, and 10 bases stayed unmatched. This CDR3 contains 16 residues. This CDR3 reads CASSSRTSAVRNEQFF. In nucleotides, the CDR3 is TGTGCCAGCAGCTCTCGGACTAGCGCGGTGAGAAATGAGCAGTTCTTC.

This clone was counted a few times. J is TRBJ1-2 and V is TRBV19, with a possible D match to TRBD1 (5 bases). Trimming shortened V by 1 base and J by 4 bases, and 7 bases separated the two germline ends. From germline, CDR1 is LNHDA and CDR2 SQIVND (reference sequence). This CDR3 is built from 13 residues. CDR3 sequence: CASSIADSYGYTF. DNA for the CDR3: TGTGCCAGTAGTATAGCCGACAGCTATGGCTACACCTTC.

V usage is TRBV12-5 and J usage is TRBJ1-1; D possibly corresponds to TRBD1 (6 bases). The CDR3 runs to 15 residues. The germline V gene encodes CDR1 LGHNT and CDR2 FRNRAP. V lost 2 bases and J lost 0, with 10 bases in between. The CDR3 loop reads CASGLHRDLNTEAFF. The CDR3 DNA is TGTGCTAGTGGTTTGCACAGGGACCTGAACACTGAAGCTTTCTTT.

This clone was recorded once. The chain carries TRBV4-2 and TRBJ2-2; TRBD2 agrees at 9 bases. There are 17 residues in the CDR3. V lost 0 bases, J lost 5 bases, and 7 bases stayed unmatched. The germline V gene encodes CDR1 LGHNA and CDR2 YNFKEQ. For the CDR3, the DNA is TGTGCCAGCAGCCAAGAGTTCCTAGCGGGACGGACCGGGGAGCTGTTTTTT. Protein: CASSQEFLAGRTGELFF.

This clone was observed once. V is TRBV19 and J is TRBJ2-4; the D gene could be TRBD1 or TRBD2 (5 bases each). Trimming took off 3 bases at V and 1 base at J, with 7 bases between the two ends. Looked up from germline, CDR1 is LNHDA and CDR2 is SQIVND (reference sequence). The CDR3 consists of 14 residues. The CDR3 sequence: CASSIREAKNIQYF. The CDR3, as DNA: TGTGCCAGTAGTATCAGGGAGGCCAAAAACATTCAGTACTTC.

This clone was seen a single time. The chain uses TRBV25-1 and TRBJ2-7, with TRBD1 matching over 8 bases. V shed 7 bases, J shed 3 bases, and the junction held 8 bases outside the gene matches. In germline, CDR1 is MGHDK, CDR2 SYGVNS. This CDR3 comprises 14 residues. This CDR3 is CASNSLDRDYEQYF. The CDR3 bases are TGTGCCAGCAACAGCCTGGACAGGGACTACGAGCAGTACTTC.

A single count supports this clone. As DNA, the CDR3 is TGCGCCAGCAGCCAGGAGACAGGGATTAGAGACACCATATATTTT. It translates to CASSQETGIRDTIYF. The chain couples TRBV4-1 to TRBJ1-3; 7 bases match TRBD1. CDR3 length equals 15 residues. The germline V gene has CDR1 MGHRA and CDR2 YSYEKL. With V trimmed by 3 bases and J by 8 bases, 10 bases remained unmatched.

The V gene is TRBV10-2, the J gene TRBJ2-5, with 8 bases fitting TRBD2. Germline lookup yields CDR1 WSHSY and CDR2 SAAADI. J was trimmed by 5 bases and V by 11 bases; bases with no gene match: 22. The CDR3 sequence is 17 residues long. This CDR3 is CAGAWGLGGRCEETQYF. CDR3 sequence (DNA): TGCGCCGGGGCGTGGGGACTAGGCGGGAGATGCGAGGAGACCCAGTACTTC.

In its sample, this clone was seen a few times. The V and J genes are TRBV21-1 and TRBJ1-2; TRBD1 was called by the table and not checked on the DNA. TRBV21-1 is a pseudogene segment. This CDR3 comprises 15 residues. The CDR3 nucleotides are TGTGCCAGCAGCGAGGACAGGGAAAGGGGGTATGGCTACACCTTC. Its protein product is CASSEDRERGYGYTF.

CDR3 sequence reads: CASRLGQGSTEAFF. CDR3 in DNA: TGTGCCAGCAGATTGGGACAGGGGAGCACTGAAGCTTTCTTT. This chain connects TRBV7-3 to TRBJ1-1; 10 positions match TRBD1. Unmatched junction bases numbered 5, after V lost 6 bases and J lost 4 bases. From germline, CDR1 is SGHTA and CDR2 FQGTGA. CDR3 size: 14 residues. Full variable domain (missing parts from reference TRBV7-3 and TRBJ1-1): GAGVSQTPSNKVTEKGKYVELRCDPISGHTALYWYRQSLGQGPEFLIYFQGTGAADDSGLPNDRFFAVRPEGSVSTLKIQRTERGDSAVYLCASRLGQGSTEAFFGQGTRLTVV.

On this clone: This same CDR3 is encoded by further DNA sequences in the sample. This chain uses TRBV19 with TRBJ1-1, with unresolved D. Germline CDR1 and CDR2: LNHDA and SQIVND (reference sequence). CDR3 size: 13 residues. The germline V and J ends were trimmed by 1 base and 1 base, with 4 bases remaining between them. For the CDR3, the DNA is TGTGCCAGTAGTATAGGAAGGAACACTGAAGCTTTCTTT. This translates into CASSIGRNTEAFF.

The J gene is TRBJ2-4, the V gene TRBV6-4; 10 bases are shared with TRBD2. Per germline, CDR1 MRHNA and CDR2 SNTAGT. V shed 7 bases and J 6 bases; nucleotides not matched to a gene: 9. The CDR3 totals 15 residues. Here the CDR3 reads CASIQREGQGNIQYF. The CDR3 nucleotides read TGTGCCAGCATTCAGCGGGAGGGCCAGGGAAACATTCAGTACTTC.

Only a few counts were recorded for this clone. This chain joins TRBV14 and TRBJ2-1; 16 bases agree with TRBD2. The CDR3 consists of 18 residues. Germline V gene data show CDR1 as SGHDN and CDR2 as FVKESK. Trimming at V came to 4 bases and at J to 0 bases, leaving 3 bases not matched to a gene. The CDR3 protein is CASSLGLAGGPSYNEQFF. The CDR3 DNA reads TGTGCCAGCAGCCTGGGACTAGCGGGAGGGCCCTCCTACAATGAGCAGTTCTTC.

V and J are TRBV7-9 and TRBJ2-5; tentative D call: TRBD1 (6 bases). V lost 3 bases and J 4 bases, leaving 9 bases between the germline ends. This CDR3 has 13 residues. The germline V gene has CDR1 SEHNR and CDR2 FQNEAQ (reference sequence). CDR3 loop: CASSFQGIETQYF. CDR3 DNA: TGTGCCAGCAGCTTTCAGGGGATAGAGACCCAGTACTTC. Full variable domain (remainder filled in from reference TRBV7-9 and TRBJ2-5): DTGVSQNPRHKITKRGQNVTFRCDPISEHNRLYWYRQTLGQGPEFLTYFQNEAQLEKSRLLSDRFSAERPKGSFSTLEIQRTEQGDSAMYLCASSFQGIETQYFGPGTRLLVL.

The V and J genes are TRBV21-1 and TRBJ1-5; the DNA was not compared with TRBD1, the D call given in the table. TRBV21-1 constitutes a pseudogene. The CDR3 has 15 amino acids. CDR3: CASSKAKTGNQPQHF. The DNA of the CDR3 is TGTGCCAGCAGCAAGGCGAAGACAGGCAATCAGCCCCAGCATTTT.

This chain connects TRBV19 to TRBJ1-3; D perhaps matches TRBD1 (6 bases). This CDR3 has 17 amino acids. The germline V and J ends were trimmed by 8 bases and 0 bases, with 20 bases remaining between them. Germline values: CDR1 LNHDA, CDR2 SQIVND (reference sequence). The CDR3 region is CASGMGLQGSSGNTIYF. The CDR3 bases are TGTGCCAGTGGCATGGGTCTTCAGGGGAGCTCTGGAAACACCATATATTTT.

The CDR3 loop reads CATSRGSSKTSPPWKHIYF. The CDR3 DNA follows: TGTGCCACCAGCAGAGGGAGTTCGAAAACTTCGCCGCCCTGGAAACACATATATTTT. The chain combines TRBV15 with TRBJ1-3, with D unclear. The CDR3 extends over 19 amino acids. V was trimmed by 1 base and J by 12 bases, leaving 31 bases between them. CDR1 and CDR2 (germline): LNHNV, YYDKDF (reference sequence).

This chain joins TRBV21-1 and TRBJ2-6. TRBV21-1 constitutes a pseudogene. CDR3 size: 17 residues. CDR3 region: CASRQLRGVSGANVLTF. DNA of the CDR3: TGTGCCAGCAGACAGCTTCGCGGTGTCTCTGGGGCCAACGTCCTGACTTTC.

V is TRBV27 and J is TRBJ2-4, with D possibly being TRBD2 (5 bases). Trimming pared 3 bases from V and 6 bases from J, leaving 12 bases between. This CDR3 is 14 amino acids long. Looked up from germline, CDR1 is MNHEY and CDR2 is SMNVEV (reference sequence). The CDR3, as DNA: TGTGCCAGCAGTTTTAGTAGCGTTGGAAACATTCAGTACTTC. Translation gives CASSFSSVGNIQYF.

The chain recombines TRBV7-9 with TRBJ2-7; 9 bases line up with TRBD1. The V and J ends lost 1 base and 5 bases, in that order; junction bases with no gene match: 6. This CDR3 comprises 15 residues. The germline V gene has CDR1 SEHNR and CDR2 FQNEAQ (reference sequence). The CDR3 DNA sequence: TGTGCCAGCAGCTTAGATCGGGGACAGGGCGACGAGCAGTACTTC. Translation gives CASSLDRGQGDEQYF.

This chain uses TRBV29-1 with TRBJ1-2; D is perhaps TRBD1 (6 bases). The V and J ends lost 0 bases and 0 bases respectively, with 11 bases between them. CDR1 is SQVTM and CDR2 is ANQGSEA in the germline V gene. The CDR3 contains 15 residues. CDR3 amino acids: CSVEEEGVANYGYTF. The DNA for the CDR3 is TGCAGCGTTGAAGAGGAGGGGGTAGCTAACTATGGCTACACCTTC.